These 29 T cell receptor beta chains were sequenced from one sample in a study of shared clonotypes between healthy human individuals. In the naive CD8 group, cells lacked CD45RO and were positively selected for CCR7, so terminally differentiated effector memory CD45RA+ cells were left out. Using immunoSEQ multiplex PCR, the repertoire was profiled, and TCRdb retains in-frame clones only, with some absent. The sample consists of roughly 850,000 clones, around 96% of them appearing once. Sequencing was carried out using naive CD8+ T cells sorted from blood. Receptors were obtained from a man aged 30 to 39 in good health.

The rearrangement joins TRBV7-6 to TRBJ2-7; maybe TRBD1 (6 bases). V was shortened by 8 bases and J by 0 bases, with 20 bases between the two germline ends. Germline assignment: CDR1 SGHVS and CDR2 FNYEAQ. This CDR3 spans 16 amino acids. This CDR3 is CASAKDSISSSYEQYF. The CDR3 nucleotides read TGTGCCAGCGCGAAGGACAGCATTTCCAGCTCCTACGAGCAGTACTTC.

V gene TRBV6-1 combines with J gene TRBJ2-1, with D tentatively TRBD1 (5 bases). Germline V gene data show CDR1 as MNHNS and CDR2 as SASEGT. Trimming took 6 bases from V and 4 from J, leaving 7 bases between them. This CDR3 spans 12 amino acids. This chain's CDR3 is CASRTEYNEQFF. The CDR3 region has the DNA TGTGCCAGCAGGACAGAGTACAATGAGCAGTTCTTC.

This chain links TRBV7-9 with TRBJ2-1, with a weak D call TRBD1 (6 bases). Trimming cost V 5 bases and J 4 bases, with 18 bases left between them. Germline values: CDR1 SEHNR, CDR2 FQNEAQ (reference sequence). The length of the CDR3 is 16 residues. This chain's CDR3 is CASSAITGTLYNEQFF. For the CDR3, the DNA is TGTGCCAGCAGCGCCATTACAGGGACCCTTTACAATGAGCAGTTCTTC.

This clone occurred once. The chain carries TRBV7-9 and TRBJ2-7; 16 nucleotides match TRBD2. Germline values: CDR1 SEHNR, CDR2 FQNEAQ (reference sequence). The CDR3 runs to 16 residues. With V trimmed by 4 bases and J by 2 bases, 2 bases remained unmatched. CDR3 bases: TGTGCCAGCAGCTCGGGGACTAGCGGGAGGGCCTACGAGCAGTACTTC. Amino acid sequence: CASSSGTSGRAYEQYF.

The genes are TRBV7-9 and TRBJ1-1; the match to TRBD1 covers 8 bases. This CDR3 spans 15 amino acids. Germline-derived CDR1 and CDR2 are SEHNR and FQNEAQ (reference sequence). J was trimmed by 6 bases and V by 2 bases; bases with no gene match: 8. The CDR3 loop is CASSLNKDRVAEAFF. CDR3 nucleotides: TGTGCCAGCAGCTTAAATAAGGACAGGGTGGCTGAAGCTTTCTTT.

The chain links TRBV27 to TRBJ2-5; a possible D gene is TRBD2 (6 bases). Germline lookup yields CDR1 MNHEY and CDR2 SMNVEV (reference sequence). The CDR3 totals 15 residues. Between the trimmed V and J ends, which lost 6 bases and 5 bases, there was a span of 19 bases. The CDR3 region has the DNA TGTGCCAGCAGGGCAAGGAGGGCCGTAATGGAGACCCAGTACTTC. Its translation: CASRARRAVMETQYF.

The chain employs TRBV27 and TRBJ1-4; TRBD1 matches 7 bases. With V trimmed by 1 base and J by 8 bases, 4 bases remained unmatched. The CDR3 spans 14 residues. Per the germline V gene, CDR1 is MNHEY and CDR2 is SMNVEV (reference sequence). Here the CDR3 DNA reads TGTGCCAGCAGTTTATTGGCAGGGGGAGAAAAACTGTTTTTT. Protein product: CASSLLAGGEKLFF. The full variable domain, completed using reference TRBV27 and TRBJ1-4, is EAQVTQNPRYLITVTGKKLTVTCSQNMNHEYMSWYRQDPGLGLRQIYYSMNVEVTDKGDVPEGYKVSRKEKRNFPLILESPSPNQTSLYFCASSLLAGGEKLFFGSGTQLSVL.

The gene calls are TRBV27 and TRBJ2-1; D is unresolved. Per germline, CDR1 MNHEY and CDR2 SMNVEV (reference sequence). The CDR3 covers 11 residues. Trimming stripped 4 bases from V and 6 bases from J, with 4 bases between. DNA for the CDR3: TGTGCCAGCAGTTATATCAATGAGCAGTTCTTC. Translation gives CASSYINEQFF.

The chain is built from TRBV27 and TRBJ2-7; the match to TRBD1 covers 8 bases. J lost 3 bases, V lost 2 bases, and 6 bases had no gene match. The CDR3 runs 15 residues. CDR1 and CDR2 (germline): MNHEY, SMNVEV (reference sequence). The CDR3 sequence is CASSLRGQGVYEQYF. The CDR3 nucleotides are TGTGCCAGCAGTTTACGCGGACAGGGTGTCTACGAGCAGTACTTC.

As concerns this clone: The identical CDR3 is also encoded by other nucleotide sequences in the sample. The J gene is TRBJ2-1, the V gene TRBV19; D is perhaps TRBD2 (5 bases). Trimming took 4 bases from V and 0 from J, leaving 10 bases between them. The CDR3 extends over 15 amino acids. Germline V gene lookup returns CDR1 LNHDA and CDR2 SQIVND (reference sequence). The CDR3 reads CASSTAGSSYNEQFF. In DNA form, the CDR3 reads TGTGCCAGTAGTACCGCGGGTAGCTCCTACAATGAGCAGTTCTTC.

This chain connects TRBV6-5 to TRBJ2-5; 12 positions match TRBD2. Germline V gene lookup returns CDR1 MNHEY and CDR2 SVGAGI. This CDR3 region has 16 residues. V lost 4 bases to trimming and J lost 4 bases; unmatched junction nucleotides: 7. The chain's CDR3 is CASSSLGLAGIETQYF. CDR3 bases: TGTGCCAGCAGTTCCCTCGGACTAGCGGGAATAGAGACCCAGTACTTC.

The gene calls are TRBV7-6 and TRBJ2-1; D ambiguous. V was clipped by 2 bases and J by 7 bases, with 6 bases between them. The V gene's germline CDR1 is SGHVS and CDR2 FNYEAQ. The CDR3 contains 12 residues. The CDR3 DNA reads as TGTGCCAGCAGCTTATTAGAGAATGAGCAGTTCTTC. Translating it yields CASSLLENEQFF.

With respect to this clone: The sample carries other DNA sequences with the same CDR3. The chain links TRBV6-5 to TRBJ2-3, with D hard to call. CDR1 and CDR2 from the germline V gene are MNHEY and SVGAGI. The CDR3 has 13 amino acids. Trimming took off 4 bases at V and 0 bases at J, with 5 bases between the two ends. The CDR3 loop reads CASSSASTDTQYF. The CDR3 DNA reads as TGTGCCAGCAGTTCGGCGAGCACAGATACGCAGTATTTT.

This chain links TRBV27 with TRBJ1-5; TRBD1 matches 12 bases. CDR3 length: 17 amino acids. CDR1 and CDR2 (germline): MNHEY, SMNVEV (reference sequence). With V trimmed by 2 bases and J by 5 bases, 7 bases remained unmatched. Here the CDR3 reads CASSLVPGTGGDQPQHF. The DNA of the CDR3 is TGTGCCAGCAGTTTAGTCCCCGGGACAGGGGGCGATCAGCCCCAGCATTTT.

The chain has TRBV9 and TRBJ1-5; D is possibly TRBD1 (6 bases). Germline CDR1 is SGDLS and CDR2 is YYNGEE. Trimming stripped 4 bases from V and 7 bases from J, with 15 bases between. The CDR3 is made up of 14 amino acids. CDR3 coding DNA: TGTGCCAGCAGCCCCGGGGGGCAAGGCCAGCCCCAGCATTTT. Its protein is CASSPGGQGQPQHF.

The rearrangement links TRBV4-1 to TRBJ2-1, with TRBD2 as a possible D gene (5 bases). Germline lookup yields CDR1 MGHRA and CDR2 YSYEKL. This CDR3 spans 18 amino acids. V was pared by 1 base and J by 0 bases, with 16 bases between. CDR3 region: CASSQVILRASSYNEQFF. Here the CDR3 DNA reads TGCGCCAGCAGCCAAGTTATTTTGCGGGCTAGCTCCTACAATGAGCAGTTCTTC.

The chain joins TRBV6-5 to TRBJ2-5; TRBD2 might be the D (5 bases). The CDR3 consists of 13 residues. CDR1 is MNHEY, CDR2 SVGAGI, per germline. Deletions cut 2 bases from V and 5 bases from J, with 9 bases between. CDR3 nucleotides: TGTGCCAGCAGTTACGGGTCGGGGGAGACCCAGTACTTC. Residues: CASSYGSGETQYF.

This chain connects TRBV11-2 to TRBJ2-7; D not certain. The V end was cut by 1 base, the J end by 6 bases, with 7 bases between. Per germline, CDR1 SGHAT and CDR2 FQNNGV. The CDR3 spans 12 residues. The DNA of the CDR3 is TGTGCCAGCAGCTTAGCGGAAGCCGAGCAGTACTTC. Translating gives CASSLAEAEQYF.

J is TRBJ2-7 and V is TRBV14, with 11 bases fitting TRBD2. V shed 1 base and J 4 bases; nucleotides not matched to a gene: 6. Germline assignment: CDR1 SGHDN and CDR2 FVKESK. The CDR3 sequence is 16 residues long. CDR3 loop: CASSQGTSGSRYEQYF. In DNA, the CDR3 is TGTGCCAGCAGCCAAGGAACTAGCGGGAGTCGGTACGAGCAGTACTTC.

The V call is TRBV6-5, the J call TRBJ2-7, with D maybe TRBD2 (6 bases). The V end lost 5 bases, the J end lost 4 bases, and 12 bases lay between the germline ends. There are 13 residues in the CDR3. Germline V gene data show CDR1 as MNHEY and CDR2 as SVGAGI. Here the CDR3 DNA reads TGTGCCAGCAGTCCTCGTGGGAGGTACGAGCAGTACTTC. This sequence encodes CASSPRGRYEQYF.

J is TRBJ2-1 and V is TRBV2; D remains unclear. The CDR3 covers 13 residues. Trimming removed 3 bases at V and 5 bases at J, with 8 bases between. In germline, CDR1 is SNHLY, CDR2 FYNNEI. The CDR3 DNA is TGTGCCAGCAGTGATGGTCCGAACAATGAGCAGTTCTTC. This gives the protein CASSDGPNNEQFF.

This chain connects TRBV6-6 to TRBJ2-3, with no clear D. Between the trimmed V and J ends, which lost 8 bases and 2 bases, there was a span of 5 bases. In germline, CDR1 is MNHNY, CDR2 SVGAGI (reference sequence). This CDR3 has 11 residues. Here the CDR3 DNA reads TGTGCCAGCGGAGACACAGATACGCAGTATTTT. Translating gives CASGDTDTQYF.

A few counts support this clone. This sample also contains other DNA sequences that code for the same CDR3. The chain links TRBV6-5 to TRBJ1-5; D is unresolved. The CDR3 loop spans 14 amino acids. Per the germline V gene, CDR1 is MNHEY and CDR2 is SVGAGI. Between the trimmed V and J ends, which lost 2 bases and 0 bases, there was a span of 5 bases. CDR3 sequence: CASSYSGSNQPQHF. As DNA, the CDR3 is TGTGCCAGCAGTTACAGTGGTAGCAATCAGCCCCAGCATTTT.

V is TRBV19 and J is TRBJ1-1; tentatively, D is TRBD1 (5 bases). CDR1 LNHDA and CDR2 SQIVND come from the germline V gene (reference sequence). Trimming cost V 2 bases and J 0 bases, with 13 bases left between them. The CDR3 consists of 16 residues. CDR3 residues: CASSIRNRPMNTEAFF. Here the CDR3 DNA reads TGTGCCAGTAGTATAAGAAACAGGCCCATGAACACTGAAGCTTTCTTT.

This clone has only one observation. The V and J genes are TRBV5-6 and TRBJ2-3, with TRBD2 identical over 8 bases. V lost 5 bases to trimming and J lost 0 bases; unmatched junction nucleotides: 8. Looked up from germline, CDR1 is SGHDT and CDR2 is YYEEEE. This CDR3 contains 16 residues. The CDR3 DNA follows: TGTGCCAGCAGTTCCATAGCGGGACCAAGCACAGATACGCAGTATTTT. As protein: CASSSIAGPSTDTQYF.

For the CDR3, the DNA is TGTGCCAGCAGCTACGCTCCGACAGGGGACGCTTTCTTT. Protein sequence: CASSYAPTGDAFF. The rearrangement joins TRBV13 to TRBJ1-1, with 8 bases fitting TRBD1. The V segment lost 4 bases and the J segment 11 bases; nucleotides outside the gene matches: 9. In germline, CDR1 is PRHDT, CDR2 FYEKMQ (reference sequence). The CDR3 extends over 13 amino acids.

The chain is built from TRBV10-3 and TRBJ2-1, with D unresolved. The V end lost 5 bases, the J end lost 3 bases, and 14 bases lay between the germline ends. Germline values: CDR1 ENHRY, CDR2 SYGVKD. There are 15 residues in the CDR3. DNA of the CDR3: TGTGCCATCAGTCGACCCGAAGTGGGCTACAATGAGCAGTTCTTC. As protein: CAISRPEVGYNEQFF.

CDR3 sequence (DNA): TGTGCCAGCAGTTTCGGGACTAGGGGCACAGATACGCAGTATTTT. This gives the protein CASSFGTRGTDTQYF. The V call is TRBV27, the J call TRBJ2-3; TRBD2 agrees at 8 bases. The length of the CDR3 is 15 residues. Germline values: CDR1 MNHEY, CDR2 SMNVEV (reference sequence). V trimming: 3 bases; J trimming: 1 base; junction bases outside the gene matches: 3.

This chain links TRBV11-2 with TRBJ2-3; 11 bases fit TRBD2. The germline gives CDR1 SGHAT, CDR2 FQNNGV. The ends lost 5 bases at V and 5 bases at J; junction bases unmatched: 6. The CDR3 loop spans 15 amino acids. The CDR3 DNA reads TGTGCCAGCAGCAAACTAGCGGGAGTGGGAGATACGCAGTATTTT. This sequence encodes CASSKLAGVGDTQYF.